This TCR beta chain was obtained from a study of cytomegalovirus exposure and HLA in healthy donors. Study outcomes and limitations: The tendency of first-cohort TCR clusters to co-occur in the 120 or so validation repertoires was the finding of a later analysis. The study designated roughly 160 TCR beta chains cytomegalovirus-associated.

Worth noting for this clone: Its antigen is unidentified.

Method: immunoSEQ multiplex PCR; TCRdb's copy keeps in-frame clones and lacks some. The sample has more than 95,000 clones, approximately 90% seen once. Germline V gene data show CDR1 as DFQATT and CDR2 as SNEGSKA (reference sequence). The CDR3 totals 11 residues. Losses at the gene ends were 3 bases for V and 6 bases for J; bases not matched to a gene: 1. This TCR was sampled from a woman aged 18 to 35 in good health and CMV-seronegative. The sequencing sample was made of PBMCs. The chain employs TRBV20-1 and TRBJ1-2; 7 bases agree with TRBD1. The CDR3 sequence: CSASDRDGYTF. The CDR3 DNA sequence: TGCAGTGCTAGTGACAGGGATGGCTACACCTTC.